These T cell receptor beta chains were read from a single sample in a study of beta chain features in type 1 diabetes. Profiling relied on immunoSEQ multiplex PCR, and the TCRdb table lists in-frame clones only, not all of them. The sample lists under 300,000 clones; 27% were seen once. The sequencing input was central memory CD4+ T cells from blood. Every receptor here comes from a man in his thirties or forties in good health. The CDR3 runs from the conserved cysteine through the conserved F or W. Each record gives: V gene, D gene, J gene, CDR3 protein. The D gene is left open where the match is weak.

V: TRBV30; D: .; J: TRBJ1-5; CDR3: CAWSESIGRTVYQPQHF
V: TRBV5-4; D: TRBD1; J: TRBJ2-2; CDR3: CASSSWTGVNTGELFF
V: TRBV7-6; D: TRBD2; J: TRBJ2-1; CDR3: CASSSPIAGGRDEQFF
V: TRBV27; D: .; J: TRBJ2-3; CDR3: CASSLTNNWDTQYF
V: TRBV6-6; D: .; J: TRBJ1-5; CDR3: CASTTGEKRPQHF
V: TRBV2; D: .; J: TRBJ2-2; CDR3: CASRLGEANTGELFF
V: TRBV23-1; D: TRBD2; J: TRBJ2-7; CDR3: CASSPRGDSYEQYF
V: TRBV18; D: TRBD2; J: TRBJ2-1; CDR3: CASSPTGLAGRVYKFF
V: TRBV2; D: .; J: TRBJ1-5; CDR3: CASSETVYSNQPQHF
V: TRBV7-2; D: TRBD2; J: TRBJ2-5; CDR3: CASSLQGLAEETQYF
V: TRBV15; D: .; J: TRBJ1-1; CDR3: CATSSRAATSNTEAFF
V: TRBV5-4; D: TRBD1; J: TRBJ1-1; CDR3: CASSRRQGSGTEAFF
V: TRBV7-2; D: TRBD1; J: TRBJ1-2; CDR3: CASSPGTGGIYGYTF
V: TRBV7-9; D: .; J: TRBJ2-2; CDR3: CASSLNREILGELFF
V: TRBV13; D: .; J: TRBJ2-5; CDR3: CASSLGAQPETQYF
V: TRBV9; D: .; J: TRBJ2-1; CDR3: CASSVVSRGPDNEQFF
V: TRBV15; D: .; J: TRBJ2-5; CDR3: CATSRALQQETQYF
V: TRBV1; D: .; J: TRBJ1-1; CDR3: CTSSQDDWAEAFF
V: TRBV9; D: .; J: TRBJ2-3; CDR3: CASSVGLDTQYF
V: TRBV7-9; D: .; J: TRBJ2-1; CDR3: CASSPGRTNEQFF
V: TRBV18; D: TRBD1; J: TRBJ1-1; CDR3: CASSRQGRDTEAFF
V: TRBV7-9; D: .; J: TRBJ2-3; CDR3: CASAASTDTQYF
V: TRBV30; D: .; J: TRBJ2-5; CDR3: CAWRGDHQETQYF